The count of the clone carrying this TCR beta chain is one. The source of the sample is a study of blood T cell repertoires in COVID-19. Trimming left V 4 bases short and J 5 bases short, with 14 bases between. In germline, CDR1 is SNHLY, CDR2 FYNNEI. The CDR3 spans 14 residues. As handled by the study authors: Quantification of nucleated cells was approximated via reference gene primer amplification. TCRdb keeps only in-frame clones here, not all; method: immunoSEQ multiplex PCR. D and trimming come from the DNA, and the V and J calls and clone size come from that table. The sample holds about 300,000 clones, 85% to 90% seen once. In assigning cohorts, the study relied on participant-reported clinical history. Recovery meant two consecutive negative NP/OP PCR tests, professional clearance, or resolved symptoms.

The sequenced material came from PBMCs or T cells enriched from blood (not recorded which). This chain links TRBV2 with TRBJ2-5; D is possibly TRBD1 (6 bases). This TCR was recovered from a young woman who had recovered from COVID-19. The CDR3: CASSVRGFGETQYF. CDR3 in DNA: TGTGCCAGCAGTGTCAGGGGCTTCGGGGAGACCCAGTACTTC.